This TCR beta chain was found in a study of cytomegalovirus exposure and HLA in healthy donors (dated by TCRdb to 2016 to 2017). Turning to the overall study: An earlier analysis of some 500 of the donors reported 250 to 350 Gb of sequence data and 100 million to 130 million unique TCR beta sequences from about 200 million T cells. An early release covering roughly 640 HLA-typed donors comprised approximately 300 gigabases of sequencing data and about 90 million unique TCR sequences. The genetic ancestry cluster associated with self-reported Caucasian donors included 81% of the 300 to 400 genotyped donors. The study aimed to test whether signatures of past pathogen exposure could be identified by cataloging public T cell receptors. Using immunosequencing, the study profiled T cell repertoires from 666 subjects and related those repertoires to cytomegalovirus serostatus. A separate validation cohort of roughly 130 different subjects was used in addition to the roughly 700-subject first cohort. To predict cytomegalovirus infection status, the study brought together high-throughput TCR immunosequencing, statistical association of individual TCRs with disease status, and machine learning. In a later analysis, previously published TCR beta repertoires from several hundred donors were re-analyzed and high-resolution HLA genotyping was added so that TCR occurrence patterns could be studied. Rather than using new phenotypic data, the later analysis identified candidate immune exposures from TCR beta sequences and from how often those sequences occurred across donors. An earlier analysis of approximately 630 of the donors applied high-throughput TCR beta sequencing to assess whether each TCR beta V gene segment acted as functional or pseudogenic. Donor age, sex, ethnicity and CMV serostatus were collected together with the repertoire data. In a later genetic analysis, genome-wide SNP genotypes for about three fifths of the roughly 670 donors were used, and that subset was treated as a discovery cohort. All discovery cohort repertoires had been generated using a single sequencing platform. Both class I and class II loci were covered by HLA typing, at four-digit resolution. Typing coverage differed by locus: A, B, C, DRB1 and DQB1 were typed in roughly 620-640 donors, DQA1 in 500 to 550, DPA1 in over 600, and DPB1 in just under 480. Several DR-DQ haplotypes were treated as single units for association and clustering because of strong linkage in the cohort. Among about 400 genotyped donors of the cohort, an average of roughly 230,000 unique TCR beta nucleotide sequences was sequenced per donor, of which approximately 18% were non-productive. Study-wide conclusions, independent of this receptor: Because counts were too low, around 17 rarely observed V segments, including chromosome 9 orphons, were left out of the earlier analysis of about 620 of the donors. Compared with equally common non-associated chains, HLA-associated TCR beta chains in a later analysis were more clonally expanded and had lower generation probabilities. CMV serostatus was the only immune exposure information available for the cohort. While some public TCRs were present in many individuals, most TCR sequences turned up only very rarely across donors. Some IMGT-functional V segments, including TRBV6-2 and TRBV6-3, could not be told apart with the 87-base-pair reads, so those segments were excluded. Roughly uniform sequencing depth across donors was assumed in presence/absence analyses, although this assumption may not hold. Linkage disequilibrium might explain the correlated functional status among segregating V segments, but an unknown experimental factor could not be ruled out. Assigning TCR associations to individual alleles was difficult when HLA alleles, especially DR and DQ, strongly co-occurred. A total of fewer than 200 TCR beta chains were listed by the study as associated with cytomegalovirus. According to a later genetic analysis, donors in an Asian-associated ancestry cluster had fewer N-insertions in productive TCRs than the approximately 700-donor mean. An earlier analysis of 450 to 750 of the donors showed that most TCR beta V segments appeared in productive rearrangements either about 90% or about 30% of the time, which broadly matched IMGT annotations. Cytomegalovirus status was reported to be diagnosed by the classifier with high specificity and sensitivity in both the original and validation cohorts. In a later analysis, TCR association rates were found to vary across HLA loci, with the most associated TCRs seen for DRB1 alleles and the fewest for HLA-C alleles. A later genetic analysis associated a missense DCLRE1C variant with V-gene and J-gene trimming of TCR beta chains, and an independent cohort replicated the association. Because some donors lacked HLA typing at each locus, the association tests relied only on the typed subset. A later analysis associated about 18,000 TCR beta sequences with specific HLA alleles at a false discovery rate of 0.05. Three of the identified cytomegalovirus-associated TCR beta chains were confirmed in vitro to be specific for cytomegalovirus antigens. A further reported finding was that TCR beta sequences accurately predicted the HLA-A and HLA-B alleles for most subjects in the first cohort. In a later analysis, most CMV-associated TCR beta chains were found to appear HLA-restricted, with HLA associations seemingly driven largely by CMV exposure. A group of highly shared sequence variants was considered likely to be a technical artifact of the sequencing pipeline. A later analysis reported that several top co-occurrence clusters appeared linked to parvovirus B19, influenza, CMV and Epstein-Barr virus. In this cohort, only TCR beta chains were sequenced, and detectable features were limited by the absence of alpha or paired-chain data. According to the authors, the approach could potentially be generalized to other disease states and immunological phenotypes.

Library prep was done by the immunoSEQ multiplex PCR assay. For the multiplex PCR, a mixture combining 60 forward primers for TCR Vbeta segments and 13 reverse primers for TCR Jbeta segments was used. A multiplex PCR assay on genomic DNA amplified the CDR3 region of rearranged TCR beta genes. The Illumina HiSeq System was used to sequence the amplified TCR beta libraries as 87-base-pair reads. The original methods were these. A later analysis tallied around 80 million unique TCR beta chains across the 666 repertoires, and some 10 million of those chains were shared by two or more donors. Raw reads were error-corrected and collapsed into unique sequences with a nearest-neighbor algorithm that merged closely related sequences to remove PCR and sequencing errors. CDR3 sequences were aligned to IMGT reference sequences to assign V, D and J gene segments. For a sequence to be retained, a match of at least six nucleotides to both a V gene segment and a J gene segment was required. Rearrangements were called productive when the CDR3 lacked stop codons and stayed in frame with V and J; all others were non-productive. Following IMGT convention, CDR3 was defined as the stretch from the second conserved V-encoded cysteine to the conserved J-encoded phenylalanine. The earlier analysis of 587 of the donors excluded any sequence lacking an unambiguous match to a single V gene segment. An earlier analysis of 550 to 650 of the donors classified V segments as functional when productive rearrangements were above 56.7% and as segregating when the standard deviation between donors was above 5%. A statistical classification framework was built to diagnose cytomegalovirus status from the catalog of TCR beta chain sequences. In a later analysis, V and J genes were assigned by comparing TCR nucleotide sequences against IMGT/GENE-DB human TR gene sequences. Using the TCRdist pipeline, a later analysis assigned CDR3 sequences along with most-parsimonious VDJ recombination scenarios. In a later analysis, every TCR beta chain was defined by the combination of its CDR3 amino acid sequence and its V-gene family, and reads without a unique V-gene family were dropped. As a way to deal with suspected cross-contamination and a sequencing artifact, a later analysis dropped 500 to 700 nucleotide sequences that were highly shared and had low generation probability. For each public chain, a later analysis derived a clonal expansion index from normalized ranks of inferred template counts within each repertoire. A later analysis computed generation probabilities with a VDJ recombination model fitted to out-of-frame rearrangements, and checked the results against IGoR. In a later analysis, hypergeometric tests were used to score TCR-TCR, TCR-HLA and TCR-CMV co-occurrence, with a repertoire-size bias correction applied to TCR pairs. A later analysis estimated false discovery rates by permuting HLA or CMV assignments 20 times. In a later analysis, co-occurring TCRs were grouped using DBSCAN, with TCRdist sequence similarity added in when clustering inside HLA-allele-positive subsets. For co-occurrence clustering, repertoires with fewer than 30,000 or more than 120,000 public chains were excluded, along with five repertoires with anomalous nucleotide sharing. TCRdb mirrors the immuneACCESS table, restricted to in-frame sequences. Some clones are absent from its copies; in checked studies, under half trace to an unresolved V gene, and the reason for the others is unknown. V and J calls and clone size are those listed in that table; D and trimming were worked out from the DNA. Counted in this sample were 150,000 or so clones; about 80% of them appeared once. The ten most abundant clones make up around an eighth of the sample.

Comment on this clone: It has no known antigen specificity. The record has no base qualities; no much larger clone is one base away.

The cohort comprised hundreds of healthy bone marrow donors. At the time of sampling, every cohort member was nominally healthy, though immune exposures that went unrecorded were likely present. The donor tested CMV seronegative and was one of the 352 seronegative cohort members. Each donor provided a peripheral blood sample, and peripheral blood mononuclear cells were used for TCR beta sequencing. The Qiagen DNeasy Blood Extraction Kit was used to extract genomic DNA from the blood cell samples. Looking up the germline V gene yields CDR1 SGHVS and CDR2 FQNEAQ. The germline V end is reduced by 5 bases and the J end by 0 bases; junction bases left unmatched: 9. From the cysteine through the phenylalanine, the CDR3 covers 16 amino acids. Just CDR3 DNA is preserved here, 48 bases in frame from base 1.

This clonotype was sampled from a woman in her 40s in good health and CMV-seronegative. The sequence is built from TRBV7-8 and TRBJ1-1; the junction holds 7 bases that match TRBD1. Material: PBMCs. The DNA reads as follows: TGTGCCAGCAGCAAACGTACCGGGACAGTGAACACTGAAGCTTTCTTT. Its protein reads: CASSKRTGTVNTEAFF.